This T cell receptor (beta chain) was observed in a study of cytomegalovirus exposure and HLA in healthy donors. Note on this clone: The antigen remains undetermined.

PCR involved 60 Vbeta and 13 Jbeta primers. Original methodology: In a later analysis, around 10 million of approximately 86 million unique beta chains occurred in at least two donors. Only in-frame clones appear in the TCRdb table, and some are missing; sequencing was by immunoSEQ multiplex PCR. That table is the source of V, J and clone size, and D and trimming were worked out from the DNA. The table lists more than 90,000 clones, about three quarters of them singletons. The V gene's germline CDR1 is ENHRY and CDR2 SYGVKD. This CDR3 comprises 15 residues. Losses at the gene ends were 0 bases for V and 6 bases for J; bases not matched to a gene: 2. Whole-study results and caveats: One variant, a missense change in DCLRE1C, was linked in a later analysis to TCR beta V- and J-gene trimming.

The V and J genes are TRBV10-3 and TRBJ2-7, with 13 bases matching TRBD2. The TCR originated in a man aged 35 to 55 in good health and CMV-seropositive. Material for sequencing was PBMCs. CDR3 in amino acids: CAISESGLAGAEQYF. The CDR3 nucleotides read TGTGCCATCAGTGAGTCAGGACTAGCGGGAGCCGAGCAGTACTTC.